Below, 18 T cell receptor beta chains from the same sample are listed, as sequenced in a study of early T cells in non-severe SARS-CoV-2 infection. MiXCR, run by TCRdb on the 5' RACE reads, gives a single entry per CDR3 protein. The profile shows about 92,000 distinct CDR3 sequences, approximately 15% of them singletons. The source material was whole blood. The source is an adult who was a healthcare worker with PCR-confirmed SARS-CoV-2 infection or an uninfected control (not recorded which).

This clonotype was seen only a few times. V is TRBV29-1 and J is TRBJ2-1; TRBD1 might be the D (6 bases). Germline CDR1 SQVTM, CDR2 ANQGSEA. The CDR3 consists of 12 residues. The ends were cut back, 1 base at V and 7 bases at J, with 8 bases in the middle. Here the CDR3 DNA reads TGCAGCGTTGAAGCCACAGGGAATGAGCAGTTCTTC. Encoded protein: CSVEATGNEQFF.

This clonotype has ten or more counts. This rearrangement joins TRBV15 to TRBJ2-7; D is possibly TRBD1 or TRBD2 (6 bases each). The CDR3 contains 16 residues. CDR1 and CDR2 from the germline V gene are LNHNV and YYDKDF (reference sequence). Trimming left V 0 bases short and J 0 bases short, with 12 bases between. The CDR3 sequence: CATSRDRGALSYEQYF. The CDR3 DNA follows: TGTGCCACCAGCAGAGATAGGGGGGCCCTCTCCTACGAGCAGTACTTC.

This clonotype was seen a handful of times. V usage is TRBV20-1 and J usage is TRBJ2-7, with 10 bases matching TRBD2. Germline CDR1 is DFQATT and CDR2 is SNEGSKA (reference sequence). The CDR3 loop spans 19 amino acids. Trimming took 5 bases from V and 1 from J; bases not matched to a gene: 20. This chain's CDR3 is CSAFASASGSLWGSYEQYF. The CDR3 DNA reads TGCAGTGCTTTTGCCTCTGCTAGCGGGAGTCTTTGGGGGTCCTACGAGCAGTACTTC.

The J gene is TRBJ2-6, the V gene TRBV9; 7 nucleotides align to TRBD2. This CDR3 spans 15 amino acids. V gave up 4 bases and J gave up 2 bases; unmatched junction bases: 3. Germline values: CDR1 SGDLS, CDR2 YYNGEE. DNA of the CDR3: TGTGCCAGCAGCCGGAGCGGGACTGGGGCCAACGTCCTGACTTTC. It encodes CASSRSGTGANVLTF.

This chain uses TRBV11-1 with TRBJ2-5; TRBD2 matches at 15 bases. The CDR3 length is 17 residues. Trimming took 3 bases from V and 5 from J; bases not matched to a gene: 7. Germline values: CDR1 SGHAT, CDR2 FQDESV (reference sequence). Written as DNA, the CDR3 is TGTGCCAGCAGCTTTGGACTAGCGGGAGGGCCCTTCGAGACCCAGTACTTC. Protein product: CASSFGLAGGPFETQYF.

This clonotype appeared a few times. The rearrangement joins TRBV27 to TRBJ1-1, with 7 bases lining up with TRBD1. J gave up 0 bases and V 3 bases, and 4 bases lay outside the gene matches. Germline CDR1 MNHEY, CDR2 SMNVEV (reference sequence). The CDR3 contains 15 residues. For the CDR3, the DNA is TGTGCCAGCAGTTTGGGGACAGCAATGAACACTGAAGCTTTCTTT. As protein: CASSLGTAMNTEAFF.

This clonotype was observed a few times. As DNA, the CDR3 is TGTGCCAGCAGTGAAGCGAGGGGGGGTCAGCCCCAGCATTTT. It translates to CASSEARGGQPQHF. This chain uses TRBV2 with TRBJ1-5; TRBD1 might be the D (6 bases). Per the germline V gene, CDR1 is SNHLY and CDR2 is FYNNEI. The germline V and J ends were trimmed by 0 bases and 6 bases, with 9 bases remaining between them. This CDR3 region has 14 residues.

CDR3 residues: CASSEDIQLNTEAFF. CDR3 sequence (DNA): TGTGCCAGCAGTGAAGACATACAGCTGAACACTGAAGCTTTCTTT. This sequence joins TRBV2 and TRBJ1-1; D unclear. The CDR3 has 15 residues. Germline V lookup: CDR1 SNHLY, CDR2 FYNNEI. V lost 1 base and J lost 0, with 9 bases in between.

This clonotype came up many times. CDR3 amino acids: CASSTQGATNEKLFF. CDR3 DNA sequence: TGTGCCAGTAGTACTCAGGGGGCAACTAATGAAAAACTGTTTTTT. The V gene is TRBV19, the J gene TRBJ1-4; 7 bases fit TRBD1. The CDR3 is made up of 15 amino acids. The V and J ends lost 4 bases and 0 bases, in that order; junction bases with no gene match: 2. In germline, CDR1 is LNHDA, CDR2 SQIVND (reference sequence).

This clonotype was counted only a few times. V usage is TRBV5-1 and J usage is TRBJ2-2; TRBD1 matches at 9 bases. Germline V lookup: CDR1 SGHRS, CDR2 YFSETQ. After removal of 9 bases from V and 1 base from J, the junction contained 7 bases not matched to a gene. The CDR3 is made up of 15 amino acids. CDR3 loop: CATFRGQGNTGELFF. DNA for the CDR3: TGCGCCACCTTCCGGGGACAGGGGAACACCGGGGAGCTGTTTTTT.

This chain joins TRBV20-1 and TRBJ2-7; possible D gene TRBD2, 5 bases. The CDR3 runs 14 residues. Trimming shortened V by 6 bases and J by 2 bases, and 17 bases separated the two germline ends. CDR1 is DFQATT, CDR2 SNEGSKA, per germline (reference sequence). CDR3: CSAPPGAEPYEQYF. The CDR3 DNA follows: TGCAGTGCACCCCCCGGAGCGGAACCCTACGAGCAGTACTTC.

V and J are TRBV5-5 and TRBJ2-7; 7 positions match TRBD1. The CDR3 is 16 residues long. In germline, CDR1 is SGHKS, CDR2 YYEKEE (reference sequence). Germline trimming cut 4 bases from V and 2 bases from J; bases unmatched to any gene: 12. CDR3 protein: CASSLFEGTAAYEQYF. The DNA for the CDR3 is TGTGCCAGCAGCCTCTTTGAGGGGACAGCCGCCTACGAGCAGTACTTC.

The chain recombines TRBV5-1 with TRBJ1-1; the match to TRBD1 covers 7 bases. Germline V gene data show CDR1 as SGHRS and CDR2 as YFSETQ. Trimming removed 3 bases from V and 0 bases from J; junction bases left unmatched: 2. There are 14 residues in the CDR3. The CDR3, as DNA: TGCGCCAGCAGCTCACAGGGGATGAACACTGAAGCTTTCTTT. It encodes CASSSQGMNTEAFF.

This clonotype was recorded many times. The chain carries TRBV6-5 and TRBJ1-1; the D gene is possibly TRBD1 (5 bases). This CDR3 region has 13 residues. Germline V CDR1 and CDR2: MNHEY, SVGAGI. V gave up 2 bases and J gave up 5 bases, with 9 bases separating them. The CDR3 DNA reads TGTGCCAGCAGTTACGGGGGGGGGACTGAAGCTTTCTTT. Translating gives CASSYGGGTEAFF.

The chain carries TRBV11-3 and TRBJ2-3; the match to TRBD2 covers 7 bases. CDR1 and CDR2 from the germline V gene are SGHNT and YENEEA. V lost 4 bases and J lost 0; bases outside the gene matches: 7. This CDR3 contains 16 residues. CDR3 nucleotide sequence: TGTGCCAGCAGCTCCAGACTAGCTGCTAGCACAGATACGCAGTATTTT. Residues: CASSSRLAASTDTQYF.

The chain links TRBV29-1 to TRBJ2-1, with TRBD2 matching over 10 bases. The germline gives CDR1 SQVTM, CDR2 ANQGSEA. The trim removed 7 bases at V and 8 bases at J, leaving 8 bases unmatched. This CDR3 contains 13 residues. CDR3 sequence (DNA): TGCAGCGCAAAGCGGGAGGGCCTCCATGAGCAGTTCTTC. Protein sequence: CSAKREGLHEQFF.

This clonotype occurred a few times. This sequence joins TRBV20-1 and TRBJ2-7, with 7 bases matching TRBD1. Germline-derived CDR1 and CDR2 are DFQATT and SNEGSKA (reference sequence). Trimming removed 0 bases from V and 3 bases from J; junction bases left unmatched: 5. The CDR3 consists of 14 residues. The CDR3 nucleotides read TGCAGTGCTAGAGATCCTGGGACAGACTACGAGCAGTACTTC. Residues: CSARDPGTDYEQYF.

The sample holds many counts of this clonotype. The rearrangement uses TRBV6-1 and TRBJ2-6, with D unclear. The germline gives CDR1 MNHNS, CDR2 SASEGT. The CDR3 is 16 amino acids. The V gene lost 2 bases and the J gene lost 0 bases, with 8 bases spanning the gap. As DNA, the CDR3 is TGTGCCAGCAGTGAACAGTCGTTCTCTGGGGCCAACGTCCTGACTTTC. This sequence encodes CASSEQSFSGANVLTF.